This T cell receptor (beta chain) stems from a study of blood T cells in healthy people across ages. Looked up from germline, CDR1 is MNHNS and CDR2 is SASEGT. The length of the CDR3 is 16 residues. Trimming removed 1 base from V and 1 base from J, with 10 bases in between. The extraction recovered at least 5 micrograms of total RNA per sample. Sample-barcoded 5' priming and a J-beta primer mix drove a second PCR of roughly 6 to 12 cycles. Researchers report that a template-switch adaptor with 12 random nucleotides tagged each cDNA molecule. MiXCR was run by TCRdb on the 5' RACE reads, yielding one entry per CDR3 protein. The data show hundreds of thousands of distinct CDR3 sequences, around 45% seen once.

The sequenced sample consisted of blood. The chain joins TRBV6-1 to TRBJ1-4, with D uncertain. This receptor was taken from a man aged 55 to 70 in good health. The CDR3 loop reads CASSEGTGETNEKLFF. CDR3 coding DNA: TGTGCCAGCAGTGAAGGCACCGGTGAAACTAATGAAAAACTGTTTTTT.